This T cell receptor (beta chain) was identified in a study of cytomegalovirus exposure and HLA in healthy donors. Both 60 Vbeta primers and 13 Jbeta primers went into the PCR. The protocol was immunoSEQ multiplex PCR, while the TCRdb copy is restricted to in-frame clones and leaves out a portion. The sample table sets out roughly 100,000 clones. The clonotype originates from a middle-aged man in good health and CMV-seronegative. The material sequenced was PBMCs.

The CDR3 nucleotides read TGTGCCAGCAGCGTCAACGGACAGGCCCGTCAGCAGTTCTTC. Translated: CASSVNGQARQQFF. The chain uses TRBV7-2 and TRBJ2-1; TRBD1 aligns across 7 bases. The germline CDR1 and CDR2 sequences are SGHTA and FQGNSA. The CDR3 length is 14 residues. With V trimmed by 5 bases and J by 11 bases, 12 bases remained unmatched.